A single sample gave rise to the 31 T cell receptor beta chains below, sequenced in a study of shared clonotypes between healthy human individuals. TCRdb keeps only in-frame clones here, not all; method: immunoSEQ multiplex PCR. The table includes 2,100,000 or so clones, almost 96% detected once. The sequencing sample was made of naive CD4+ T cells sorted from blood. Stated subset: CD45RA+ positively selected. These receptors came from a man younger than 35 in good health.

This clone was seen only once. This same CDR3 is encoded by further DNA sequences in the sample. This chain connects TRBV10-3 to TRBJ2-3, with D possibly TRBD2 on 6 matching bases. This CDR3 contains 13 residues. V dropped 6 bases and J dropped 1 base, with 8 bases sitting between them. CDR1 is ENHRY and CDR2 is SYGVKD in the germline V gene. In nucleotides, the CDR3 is TGTGCCATCAGCGGGAGTGGCACAGATACGCAGTATTTT. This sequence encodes CAISGSGTDTQYF.

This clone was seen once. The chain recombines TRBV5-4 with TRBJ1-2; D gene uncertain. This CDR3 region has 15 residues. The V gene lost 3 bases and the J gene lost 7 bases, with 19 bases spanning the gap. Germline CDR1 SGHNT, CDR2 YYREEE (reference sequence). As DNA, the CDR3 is TGTGCCAGCAGCTCCCCCGCAGTGATCTCCTCTGGCTACACCTTC. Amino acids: CASSSPAVISSGYTF.

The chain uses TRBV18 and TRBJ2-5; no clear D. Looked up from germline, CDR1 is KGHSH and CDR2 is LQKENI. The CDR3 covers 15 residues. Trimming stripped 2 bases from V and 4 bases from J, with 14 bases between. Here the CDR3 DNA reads TGTGCCAGCTCACCAAGTCAGTTTGAGACAGAGACCCAGTACTTC. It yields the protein CASSPSQFETETQYF.

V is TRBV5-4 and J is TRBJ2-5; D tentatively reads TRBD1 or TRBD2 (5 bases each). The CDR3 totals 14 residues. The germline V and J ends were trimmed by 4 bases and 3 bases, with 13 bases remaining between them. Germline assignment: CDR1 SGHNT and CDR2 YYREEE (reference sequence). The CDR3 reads CASSRRDGEETQYF. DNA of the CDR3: TGTGCCAGCAGCAGAAGGGACGGAGAAGAGACCCAGTACTTC.

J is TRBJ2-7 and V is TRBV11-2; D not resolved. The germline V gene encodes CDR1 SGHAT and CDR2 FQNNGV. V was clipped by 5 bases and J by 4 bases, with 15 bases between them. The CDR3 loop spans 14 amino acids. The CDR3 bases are TGTGCCAGCAGCCTCAGGACGGTTGTTTACGAGCAGTACTTC. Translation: CASSLRTVVYEQYF. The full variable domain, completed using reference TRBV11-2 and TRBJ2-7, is EAGVAQSPRYKIIEKRQSVAFWCNPISGHATLYWYQQILGQGPKLLIQFQNNGVVDDSQLPKDRFSAERLKGVDSTLKIQPAKLEDSAVYLCASSLRTVVYEQYFGPGTRLTVT.

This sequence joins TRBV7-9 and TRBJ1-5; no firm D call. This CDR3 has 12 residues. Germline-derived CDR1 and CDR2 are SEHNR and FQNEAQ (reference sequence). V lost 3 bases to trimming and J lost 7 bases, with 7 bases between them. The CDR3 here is CASSFREQPQHF. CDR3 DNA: TGTGCCAGCAGCTTTCGGGAGCAGCCCCAGCATTTT.

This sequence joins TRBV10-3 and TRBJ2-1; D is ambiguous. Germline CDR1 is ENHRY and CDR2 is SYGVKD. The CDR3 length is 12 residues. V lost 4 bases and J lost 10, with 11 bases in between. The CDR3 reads CAISAAGWEQFF. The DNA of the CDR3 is TGTGCCATCAGTGCGGCAGGATGGGAGCAGTTCTTC.

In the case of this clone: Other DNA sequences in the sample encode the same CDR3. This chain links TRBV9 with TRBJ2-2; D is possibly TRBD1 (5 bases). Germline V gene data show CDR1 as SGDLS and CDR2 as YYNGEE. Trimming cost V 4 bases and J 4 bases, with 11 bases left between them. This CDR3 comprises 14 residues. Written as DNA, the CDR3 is TGTGCCAGCAGCCTCGCAGGGCCCACCGGGGAGCTGTTTTTT. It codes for CASSLAGPTGELFF. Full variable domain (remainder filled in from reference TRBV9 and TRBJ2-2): DSGVTQTPKHLITATGQRVTLRCSPRSGDLSVYWYQQSLDQGLQFLIQYYNGEERAKGNILERFSAQQFPDLHSELNLSSLELGDSALYFCASSLAGPTGELFFGEGSRLTVL.

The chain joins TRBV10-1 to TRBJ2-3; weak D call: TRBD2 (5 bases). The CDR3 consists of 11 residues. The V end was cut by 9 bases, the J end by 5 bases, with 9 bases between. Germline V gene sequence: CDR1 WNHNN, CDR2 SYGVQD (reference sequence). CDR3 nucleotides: TGCGCCAGAGGAGGCATAGATACGCAGTATTTT. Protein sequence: CARGGIDTQYF.

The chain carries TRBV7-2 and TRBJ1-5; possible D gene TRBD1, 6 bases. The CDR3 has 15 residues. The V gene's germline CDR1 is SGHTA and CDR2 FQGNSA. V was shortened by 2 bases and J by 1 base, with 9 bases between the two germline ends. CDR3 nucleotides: TGTGCCAGCAGCTTACAGGGGATGAGCAATCAGCCCCAGCATTTT. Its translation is CASSLQGMSNQPQHF.

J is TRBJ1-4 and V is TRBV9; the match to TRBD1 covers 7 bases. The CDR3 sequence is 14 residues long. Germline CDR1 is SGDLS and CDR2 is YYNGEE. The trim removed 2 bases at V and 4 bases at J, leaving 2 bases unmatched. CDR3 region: CASSVTGNNEKLFF. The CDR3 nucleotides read TGTGCCAGCAGCGTGACAGGGAATAATGAAAAACTGTTTTTT.

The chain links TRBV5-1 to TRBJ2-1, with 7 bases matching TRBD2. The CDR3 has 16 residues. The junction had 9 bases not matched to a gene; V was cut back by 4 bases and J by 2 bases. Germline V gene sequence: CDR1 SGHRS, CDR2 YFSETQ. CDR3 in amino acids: CASSGASGGTYNEQFF. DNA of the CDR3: TGCGCCAGCAGCGGCGCTAGCGGAGGGACCTACAATGAGCAGTTCTTC.

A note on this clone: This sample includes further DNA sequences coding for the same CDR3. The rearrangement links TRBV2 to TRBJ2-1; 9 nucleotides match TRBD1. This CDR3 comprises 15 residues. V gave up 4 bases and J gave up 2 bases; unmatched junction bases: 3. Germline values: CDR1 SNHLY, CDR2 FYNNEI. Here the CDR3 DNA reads TGTGCCAGCAGTGGGGGACAGGGCGCCTACAATGAGCAGTTCTTC. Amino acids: CASSGGQGAYNEQFF.

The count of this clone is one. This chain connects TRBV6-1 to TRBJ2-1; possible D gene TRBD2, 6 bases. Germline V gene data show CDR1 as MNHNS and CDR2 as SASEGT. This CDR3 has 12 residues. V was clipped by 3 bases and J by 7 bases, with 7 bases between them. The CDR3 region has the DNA TGTGCCAGCAGTGACGGGGGAAATGAGCAGTTCTTC. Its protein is CASSDGGNEQFF.

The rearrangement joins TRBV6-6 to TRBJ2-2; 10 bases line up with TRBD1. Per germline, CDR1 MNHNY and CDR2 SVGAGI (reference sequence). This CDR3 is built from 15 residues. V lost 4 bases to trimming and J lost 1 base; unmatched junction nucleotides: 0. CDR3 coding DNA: TGTGCCAGCAGTTGGACAGGGGGGAACACCGGGGAGCTGTTTTTT. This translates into CASSWTGGNTGELFF.

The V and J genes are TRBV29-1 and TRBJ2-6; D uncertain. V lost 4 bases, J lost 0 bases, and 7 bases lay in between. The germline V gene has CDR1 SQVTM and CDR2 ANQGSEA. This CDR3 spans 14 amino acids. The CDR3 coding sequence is TGCAGCGTTGGCCCACACTCTGGGGCCAACGTCCTGACTTTC. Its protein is CSVGPHSGANVLTF.

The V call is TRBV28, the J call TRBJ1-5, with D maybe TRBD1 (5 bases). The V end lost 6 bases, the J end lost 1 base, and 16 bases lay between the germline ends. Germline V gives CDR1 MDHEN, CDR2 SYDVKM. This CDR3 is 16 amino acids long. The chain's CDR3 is CASRVVAGWSNQPQHF. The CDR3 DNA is TGTGCCAGCAGGGTGGTGGCAGGGTGGAGCAATCAGCCCCAGCATTTT.

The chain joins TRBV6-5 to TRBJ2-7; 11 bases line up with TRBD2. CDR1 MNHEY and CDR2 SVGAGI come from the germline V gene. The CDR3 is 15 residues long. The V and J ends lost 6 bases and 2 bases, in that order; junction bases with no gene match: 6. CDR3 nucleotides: TGTGCCAGCAGACCCCTAGCGGGGGGTACCTACGAGCAGTACTTC. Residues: CASRPLAGGTYEQYF.

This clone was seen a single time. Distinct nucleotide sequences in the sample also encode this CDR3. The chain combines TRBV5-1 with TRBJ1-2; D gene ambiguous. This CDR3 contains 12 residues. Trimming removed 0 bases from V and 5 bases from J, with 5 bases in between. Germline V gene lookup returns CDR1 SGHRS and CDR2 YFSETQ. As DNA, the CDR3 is TGCGCCAGCAGCTTGGGAATATATGGCTACACCTTC. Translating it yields CASSLGIYGYTF. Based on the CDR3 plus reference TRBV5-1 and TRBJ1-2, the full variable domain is KAGVTQTPRYLIKTRGQQVTLSCSPISGHRSVSWYQQTPGQGLQFLFEYFSETQRNKGNFPGRFSGRQFSNSRSEMNVSTLELGDSALYLCASSLGIYGYTFGSGTRLTVV.

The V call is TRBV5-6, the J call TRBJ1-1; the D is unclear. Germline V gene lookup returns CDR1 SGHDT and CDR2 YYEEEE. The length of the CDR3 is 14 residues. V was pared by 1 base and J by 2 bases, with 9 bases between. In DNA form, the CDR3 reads TGTGCCAGCAGCTTGAATTTGAAAAACACTGAAGCTTTCTTT. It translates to CASSLNLKNTEAFF.

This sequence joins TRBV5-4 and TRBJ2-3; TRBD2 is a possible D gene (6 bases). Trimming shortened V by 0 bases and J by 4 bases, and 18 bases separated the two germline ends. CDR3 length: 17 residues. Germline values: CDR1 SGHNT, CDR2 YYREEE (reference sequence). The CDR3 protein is CASSLAPGSGAPDTQYF. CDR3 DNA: TGTGCCAGCAGCTTGGCTCCCGGCTCGGGAGCGCCAGATACGCAGTATTTT.

The CDR3 here is CASSQVGTSIPDTQYF. CDR3 coding DNA: TGTGCCAGCAGCCAAGTGGGGACTAGCATCCCAGATACGCAGTATTTT. The genes are TRBV4-2 and TRBJ2-3; 9 nucleotides line up with TRBD2. The CDR3 sequence is 16 residues long. The trim removed 1 base at V and 4 bases at J, leaving 6 bases unmatched. The germline V gene has CDR1 LGHNA and CDR2 YNFKEQ.

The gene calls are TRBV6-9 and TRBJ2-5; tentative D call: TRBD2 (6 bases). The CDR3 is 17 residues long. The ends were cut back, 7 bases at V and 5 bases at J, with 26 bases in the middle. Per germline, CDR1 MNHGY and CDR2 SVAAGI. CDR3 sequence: CASTGMGEAPFWETQYF. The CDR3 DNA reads TGTGCCAGCACGGGCATGGGGGAGGCCCCTTTCTGGGAGACCCAGTACTTC.

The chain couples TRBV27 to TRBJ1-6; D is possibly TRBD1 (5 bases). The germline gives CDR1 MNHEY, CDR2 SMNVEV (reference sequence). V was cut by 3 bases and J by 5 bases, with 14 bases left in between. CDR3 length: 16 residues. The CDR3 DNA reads TGTGCCAGCAGTTTCCTTACACAGGCTAATAATTCACCCCTCCACTTT. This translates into CASSFLTQANNSPLHF.

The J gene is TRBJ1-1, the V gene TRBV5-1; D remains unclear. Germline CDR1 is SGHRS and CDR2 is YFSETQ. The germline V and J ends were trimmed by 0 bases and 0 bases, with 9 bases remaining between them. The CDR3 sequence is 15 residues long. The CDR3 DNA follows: TGCGCCAGCAGCTTGGCCCCAGGTTTGAACACTGAAGCTTTCTTT. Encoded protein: CASSLAPGLNTEAFF.

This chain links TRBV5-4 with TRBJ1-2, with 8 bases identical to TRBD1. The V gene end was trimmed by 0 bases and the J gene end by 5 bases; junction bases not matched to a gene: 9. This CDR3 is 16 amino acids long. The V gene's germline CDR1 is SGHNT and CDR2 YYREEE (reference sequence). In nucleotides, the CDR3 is TGTGCCAGCAGCTTGGCGGGTGGACAGGGAAGTTATGGCTACACCTTC. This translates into CASSLAGGQGSYGYTF.

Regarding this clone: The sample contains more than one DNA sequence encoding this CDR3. CDR3 amino acids: CASSFTGYSNQPQHF. Here the CDR3 DNA reads TGTGCCAGCAGCTTCACAGGGTATAGCAATCAGCCCCAGCATTTT. This rearrangement joins TRBV28 to TRBJ1-5; D is possibly TRBD1 (6 bases). Looked up from germline, CDR1 is MDHEN and CDR2 is SYDVKM. The CDR3 loop spans 15 amino acids. The ends were cut back, 6 bases at V and 0 bases at J, with 12 bases in the middle.

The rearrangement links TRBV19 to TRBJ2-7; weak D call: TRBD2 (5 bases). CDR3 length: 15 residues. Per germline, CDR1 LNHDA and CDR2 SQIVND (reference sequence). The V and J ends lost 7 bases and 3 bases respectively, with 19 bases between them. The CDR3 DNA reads TGTGCCAGTAATAAAGGCACTGGCGGGTACTACGAGCAGTACTTC. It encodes CASNKGTGGYYEQYF.

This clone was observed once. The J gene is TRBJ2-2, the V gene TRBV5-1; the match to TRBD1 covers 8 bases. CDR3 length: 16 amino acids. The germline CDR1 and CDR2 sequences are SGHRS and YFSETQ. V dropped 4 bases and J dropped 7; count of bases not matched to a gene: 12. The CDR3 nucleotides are TGCGCCAGCAGCCTCCGAGGCAGGGGGCAAATCGGGGAGCTGTTTTTT. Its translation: CASSLRGRGQIGELFF.

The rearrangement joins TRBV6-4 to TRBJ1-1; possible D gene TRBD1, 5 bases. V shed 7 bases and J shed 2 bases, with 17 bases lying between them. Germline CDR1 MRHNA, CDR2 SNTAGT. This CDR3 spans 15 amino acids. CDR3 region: CASTPTEQANTEAFF. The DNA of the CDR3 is TGTGCCAGCACCCCTACGGAACAGGCAAACACTGAAGCTTTCTTT.

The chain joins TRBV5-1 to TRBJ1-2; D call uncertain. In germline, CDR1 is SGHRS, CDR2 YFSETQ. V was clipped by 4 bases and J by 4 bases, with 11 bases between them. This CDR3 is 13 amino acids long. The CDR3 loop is CASSPDGIYGYTF. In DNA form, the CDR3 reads TGCGCCAGCAGCCCCGACGGAATCTATGGCTACACCTTC.